Following are 20 T cell receptor beta chains from one sample sequenced in a study of CD8 T cells in ankylosing spondylitis. Antigens for these TCRs are unknown. TCRdb called the 5' RACE reads again in MiXCR, with one record for every CDR3 protein. The sample lists roughly 370,000 distinct CDR3 sequences, 20% to 25% occurring once. Study-level findings and limits: Seemingly characteristic of ankylosing spondylitis blood was a TCR beta motif consisting of about 8 highly homologous variants.

Sample: blood, either unsorted or a sorted T cell fraction (not recorded which). The source of these receptors is a male donor with ankylosing spondylitis.

Ten or more counts support this clonotype. V gene TRBV5-1 combines with J gene TRBJ1-5; 7 bases line up with TRBD1. The CDR3 has 14 residues. With V trimmed by 2 bases and J by 2 bases, 1 base remained unmatched. The V gene's germline CDR1 is SGHRS and CDR2 YFSETQ. This CDR3 reads CASSLQGRNQPQHF. CDR3 DNA sequence: TGCGCCAGCAGCTTACAGGGGCGCAATCAGCCCCAGCATTTT.

The gene calls are TRBV29-1 and TRBJ1-1, with D maybe TRBD1 (6 bases). Trimming took 7 bases from V and 2 from J, leaving 14 bases between them. Germline values: CDR1 SQVTM, CDR2 ANQGSEA. The CDR3 runs 13 residues. The CDR3 DNA sequence: TGCAGCGCGCAGGGGCCGGTTAACACTGAAGCTTTCTTT. Residues: CSAQGPVNTEAFF.

This clonotype turned up a few times. The rearrangement joins TRBV7-8 to TRBJ2-1; the match to TRBD2 covers 14 bases. The CDR3 covers 19 residues. The V gene's germline CDR1 is SGHVS and CDR2 FQNEAQ. The V gene end was trimmed by 5 bases and the J gene end by 4 bases; junction bases not matched to a gene: 13. CDR3 residues: CASSPSGTSGSGGYNEQFF. As DNA, the CDR3 is TGTGCCAGCAGCCCATCCGGGACTAGCGGGAGTGGGGGGTACAATGAGCAGTTCTTC. The variable domain in full, completed from reference TRBV7-8 and TRBJ2-1, reads GAGVSQSPRYKVAKRGQDVALRCDPISGHVSLFWYQQALGQGPEFLTYFQNEAQLDKSGLPSDRFFAERPEGSVSTLKIQRTQQEDSAVYLCASSPSGTSGSGGYNEQFFGPGTRLTVL.

The chain combines TRBV12-3 or TRBV12-4 with TRBJ1-1, with no clear D. V dropped 4 bases and J dropped 7 bases, with 19 bases sitting between them. This CDR3 spans 15 amino acids. This CDR3 is CASSSPRAPTFEAFF. As DNA, the CDR3 is TGTGCCAGCAGTTCACCAAGGGCACCCACCTTTGAAGCTTTCTTT.

A few counts support this clonotype. The chain employs TRBV5-1 and TRBJ1-3; D is undetermined. This CDR3 comprises 14 residues. Germline CDR1 reads SGHRS; CDR2 reads YFSETQ. The V gene lost 0 bases and the J gene lost 1 base, with 5 bases spanning the gap. CDR3 nucleotides: TGCGCCAGCAGCTTGGAGCCTTCTGGAAACACCATATATTTT. Its translation: CASSLEPSGNTIYF.

This clonotype was seen at least ten times. V is TRBV6-6 and J is TRBJ2-3; D is unclear. The CDR3 consists of 11 residues. V gave up 6 bases and J gave up 5 bases, with 6 bases separating them. The germline CDR1 and CDR2 sequences are MNHNY and SVGAGI (reference sequence). In nucleotides, the CDR3 is TGTGCCAGCAGAAAGGGAGATACGCAGTATTTT. It yields the protein CASRKGDTQYF.

This clonotype was counted a few times. CDR3 amino acids: CSARVRSAGGGNTIYF. CDR3 coding DNA: TGCAGTGCTAGAGTGAGGAGCGCAGGGGGTGGAAACACCATATATTTT. The rearrangement links TRBV20-1 to TRBJ1-3, with TRBD1 identical over 7 bases. The CDR3 consists of 16 residues. V was clipped by 1 base and J by 3 bases; unmatched bases: 9. Germline-derived CDR1 and CDR2 are DFQATT and SNEGSKA (reference sequence).

This clonotype has a count of ten or more. The chain couples TRBV29-1 to TRBJ2-1; 7 bases map to TRBD2. Trimming at V came to 4 bases and at J to 2 bases, leaving 5 bases not matched to a gene. The germline V gene encodes CDR1 SQVTM and CDR2 ANQGSEA. This CDR3 has 14 amino acids. The CDR3 DNA sequence: TGCAGCGTTGGACTAGCCGCCGCCTACAATGAGCAGTTCTTC. Its protein product is CSVGLAAAYNEQFF.

CDR3 coding DNA: TGTGCCAGCAGTTTTCCTAGCGGGACGTTCGATGAGCAGTTCTTC. Translated, it gives CASSFPSGTFDEQFF. This chain joins TRBV28 and TRBJ2-1; 9 nucleotides match TRBD2. Unmatched junction bases numbered 8, after V lost 3 bases and J lost 8 bases. The CDR3 covers 15 residues. From germline, CDR1 is MDHEN and CDR2 SYDVKM.

The rearrangement uses TRBV3-1 and TRBJ1-2; D unclear. V was trimmed by 1 base and J by 4 bases, leaving 10 bases between them. Germline values: CDR1 LGHDT, CDR2 YNNKEL (reference sequence). This CDR3 has 14 residues. CDR3 region: CASSQGPNTYGYTF. In DNA, the CDR3 is TGTGCCAGCAGCCAAGGGCCTAACACCTATGGCTACACCTTC. Supplemented by reference TRBV3-1 and TRBJ1-2, the full variable domain reads DTAVSQTPKYLVTQMGNDKSIKCEQNLGHDTMYWYKQDSKKFLKIMFSYNNKELIINETVPNRFSPKSPDKAHLNLHINSLELGDSAVYFCASSQGPNTYGYTFGSGTRLTVV.

The chain uses TRBV10-2 and TRBJ2-7; D not resolved. Trimming removed 4 bases at V and 7 bases at J, with 11 bases between. Per the germline V gene, CDR1 is WSHSY and CDR2 is SAAADI. The CDR3 contains 12 residues. In nucleotides, the CDR3 is TGCGCCAGCAGTGCCAGCCTGCTGGAGCAGTACTTC. It codes for CASSASLLEQYF.

This clonotype was observed a few times. The chain uses TRBV12-3 or TRBV12-4 and TRBJ2-7; 7 positions match TRBD1. The CDR3 runs to 13 residues. V lost 6 bases and J lost 7; bases outside the gene matches: 9. The CDR3 DNA is TGTGCCAGCAGGTGGACAGGCCTCTGGGAGCAGTACTTC. Residues: CASRWTGLWEQYF.

This sequence joins TRBV2 and TRBJ1-5, with a possible D match to TRBD1 (5 bases). CDR3 length equals 15 residues. Trimming removed 6 bases at V and 8 bases at J, with 20 bases between. Germline CDR1 SNHLY, CDR2 FYNNEI. As DNA, the CDR3 is TGTGCCAGCAGGTCGACAGTTTTTACGGCGGAGCCCCAGCATTTT. Its translation is CASRSTVFTAEPQHF.

This clonotype was observed a few times. The chain is built from TRBV7-9 and TRBJ1-5; D gene ambiguous. Germline V gene data show CDR1 as SEHNR and CDR2 as FQNEAQ (reference sequence). V dropped 5 bases and J dropped 5 bases, with 7 bases sitting between them. There are 12 residues in the CDR3. This CDR3 reads CASSRDDQPQHF. DNA of the CDR3: TGTGCCAGCAGCCGTGATGATCAGCCCCAGCATTTT.

This clonotype was counted a few times. The V gene is TRBV12-5, the J gene TRBJ1-4; D remains unclear. CDR3 length: 11 amino acids. Germline loops: CDR1 LGHNT, CDR2 FRNRAP. CDR3 DNA sequence: TGTTTCCGAGGGACTAATGAAAAACTGTTTTTT. Encoded protein: CFRGTNEKLFF.

This chain links TRBV3-1 with TRBJ2-7; the match to TRBD2 covers 12 bases. The CDR3 extends over 16 amino acids. J gave up 3 bases and V 4 bases, and 7 bases lay outside the gene matches. Per germline, CDR1 LGHDT and CDR2 YNNKEL (reference sequence). The CDR3 spells CASSRLAGGKLYEQYF. CDR3 bases: TGTGCCAGCAGCCGGCTAGCGGGAGGGAAGCTCTACGAGCAGTACTTC.

This clonotype was counted only a few times. The chain has TRBV28 and TRBJ1-1; D remains ambiguous. V was pared by 5 bases and J by 6 bases, with 10 bases between. This CDR3 is 12 amino acids long. Germline CDR1 and CDR2: MDHEN and SYDVKM. The CDR3, as DNA: TGTGCCAGCAGTCTTATGTGGGCTGAAGCTTTCTTT. Its translation: CASSLMWAEAFF.

A few counts support this clonotype. The J gene is TRBJ2-1, the V gene TRBV5-1, with 10 bases lining up with TRBD1. The germline CDR1 and CDR2 sequences are SGHRS and YFSETQ. This CDR3 contains 15 residues. The V and J ends lost 3 bases and 7 bases, in that order; junction bases with no gene match: 7. CDR3 residues: CASSWAGTGENEQFF. The CDR3 DNA reads as TGCGCCAGCAGCTGGGCGGGGACAGGGGAGAATGAGCAGTTCTTC.

This clonotype was seen only a few times. The rearrangement joins TRBV5-6 to TRBJ2-1; TRBD2 agrees at 7 bases. CDR1 SGHDT and CDR2 YYEEEE come from the germline V gene. This CDR3 is built from 13 residues. Trimming removed 0 bases from V and 14 bases from J; junction bases left unmatched: 8. CDR3 coding DNA: TGTGCCAGCAGCTTGGTAGCGGGTTCGTCCGAGTTCTTC. It yields the protein CASSLVAGSSEFF.

For the CDR3, the DNA is TGTGCCAGCAGTTCAGTCGGCAATGAGCAGTTCTTC. This gives the protein CASSSVGNEQFF. The rearrangement joins TRBV28 to TRBJ2-1; D is unresolved. The CDR3 covers 12 residues. Germline values: CDR1 MDHEN, CDR2 SYDVKM. V lost 4 bases to trimming and J lost 6 bases, with 7 bases between them.